These T cell receptor beta chains were read from a single sample in a study of vaccination effects on CD4 cells after COVID-19. Measured with immunoSEQ multiplex PCR; TCRdb has only the in-frame clones, and not every one. The table lists approximately 26,000 clones, 60% to 80% of them singletons. Which antigens these TCRs recognize remains unknown. The material was CD4+ T cells from PBMCs cultured with SARS-CoV-2 spike peptides, obtained after COVID-19 vaccination. The source is a human donor who received a COVID-19 vaccine. Each CDR3 is given without its conserved first and last residue. Rows may omit the clone size; those that give it use once, few, many or a size class.

j_gene: TRBJ2-2
v_gene: TRBV18
len: 14
abundance: NA
CDR3aa: ASSPPSSGATGELF

j_gene: TRBJ1-2
v_gene: TRBV4-2
len: 13
abundance: NA
CDR3aa: ASSQEQGVGYGYT

j_gene: TRBJ2-2
v_gene: TRBV4-1
len: 15
abundance: NA
CDR3aa: ASSQTRLAGATGELF

j_gene: TRBJ2-3
v_gene: TRBV9
len: 14
abundance: NA
CDR3aa: ASSQGTSVSTDTQY

j_gene: TRBJ2-5
v_gene: TRBV2
len: 12
abundance: NA
CDR3aa: ASVLGLAQETQY

j_gene: TRBJ1-5
v_gene: TRBV6-1
len: 14
abundance: NA
CDR3aa: ASSVFGTGPNQPQH

j_gene: TRBJ2-5
v_gene: TRBV5-1
len: 10
abundance: NA
CDR3aa: ASSLHQETQY

j_gene: TRBJ2-3
v_gene: TRBV3-1/TRBV3-2
len: 12
abundance: NA
CDR3aa: ASSQEQGSDTQY

j_gene: TRBJ2-3
v_gene: TRBV5-1
len: 10
abundance: NA
CDR3aa: ASSLETDTQY

j_gene: TRBJ2-7
v_gene: TRBV3-1/TRBV3-2
len: 12
abundance: NA
CDR3aa: ASSLQLASHEQY

j_gene: TRBJ2-6
v_gene: TRBV3-1/TRBV3-2
len: 15
abundance: NA
CDR3aa: ASSPGLAGSGANVLT

j_gene: TRBJ2-7
v_gene: TRBV18
len: 13
abundance: few
CDR3aa: ASSRSGTGDSEQY

j_gene: TRBJ1-6
v_gene: TRBV10-3
len: 14
abundance: NA
CDR3aa: AISEFLDRVDSPLH

j_gene: TRBJ1-5
v_gene: TRBV28
len: 14
abundance: NA
CDR3aa: ASSMAATGGAQPQH

j_gene: TRBJ2-7
v_gene: TRBV7-6
len: 9
abundance: NA
CDR3aa: ASSLNYEQY

j_gene: TRBJ2-7
v_gene: TRBV6-5
len: 12
abundance: NA
CDR3aa: ASSRAVLSYEQY